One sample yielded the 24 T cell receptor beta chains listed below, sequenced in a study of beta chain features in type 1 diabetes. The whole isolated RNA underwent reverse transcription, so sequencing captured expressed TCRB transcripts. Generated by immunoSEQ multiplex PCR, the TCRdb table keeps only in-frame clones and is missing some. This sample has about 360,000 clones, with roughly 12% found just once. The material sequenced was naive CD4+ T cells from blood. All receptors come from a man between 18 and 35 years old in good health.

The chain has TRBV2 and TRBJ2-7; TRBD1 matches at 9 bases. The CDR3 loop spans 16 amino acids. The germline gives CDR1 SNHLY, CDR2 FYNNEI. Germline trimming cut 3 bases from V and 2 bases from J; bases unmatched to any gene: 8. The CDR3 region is CASSDPGTGSPYEQYF. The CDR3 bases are TGTGCCAGCAGTGACCCCGGGACAGGGAGCCCCTACGAGCAGTACTTC. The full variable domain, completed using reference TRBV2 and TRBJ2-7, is EPEVTQTPSHQVTQMGQEVILRCVPISNHLYFYWYRQILGQKVEFLVSFYNNEISEKSEIFDDQFSVERPDGSNFTLKIRSTKLEDSAMYFCASSDPGTGSPYEQYFGPGTRLTVT.

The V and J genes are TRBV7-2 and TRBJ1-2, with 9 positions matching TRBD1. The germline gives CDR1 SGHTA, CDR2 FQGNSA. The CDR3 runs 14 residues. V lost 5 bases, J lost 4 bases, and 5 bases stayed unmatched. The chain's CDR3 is CASSGDRDRYGYTF. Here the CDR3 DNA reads TGTGCCAGCAGCGGGGACAGGGATCGCTATGGCTACACCTTC.

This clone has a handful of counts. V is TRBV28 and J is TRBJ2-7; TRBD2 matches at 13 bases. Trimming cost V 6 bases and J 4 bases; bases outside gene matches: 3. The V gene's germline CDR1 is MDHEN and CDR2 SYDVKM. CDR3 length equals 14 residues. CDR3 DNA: TGTGCCAGCAGCGGGACTAGCGGGATATACGAGCAGTACTTC. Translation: CASSGTSGIYEQYF.

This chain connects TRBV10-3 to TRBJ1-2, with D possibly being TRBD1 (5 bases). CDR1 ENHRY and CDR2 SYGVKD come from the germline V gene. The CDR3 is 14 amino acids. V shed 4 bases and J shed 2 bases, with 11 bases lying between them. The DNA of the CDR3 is TGTGCCATCAGTGGGACGACAGTAAACTATGGCTACACCTTC. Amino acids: CAISGTTVNYGYTF.

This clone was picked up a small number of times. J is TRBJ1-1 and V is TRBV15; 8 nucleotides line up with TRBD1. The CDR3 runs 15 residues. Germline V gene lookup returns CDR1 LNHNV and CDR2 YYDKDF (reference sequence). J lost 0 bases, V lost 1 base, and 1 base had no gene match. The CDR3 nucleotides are TGTGCCACCAGCAGAGGGGACAGGATGAACACTGAAGCTTTCTTT. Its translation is CATSRGDRMNTEAFF.

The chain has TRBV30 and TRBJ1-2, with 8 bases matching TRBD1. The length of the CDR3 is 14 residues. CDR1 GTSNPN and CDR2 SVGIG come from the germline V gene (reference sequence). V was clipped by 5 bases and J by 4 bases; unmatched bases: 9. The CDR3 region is CAWVLQGGLYGYTF. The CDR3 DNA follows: TGTGCCTGGGTCCTACAGGGGGGGCTCTATGGCTACACCTTC.

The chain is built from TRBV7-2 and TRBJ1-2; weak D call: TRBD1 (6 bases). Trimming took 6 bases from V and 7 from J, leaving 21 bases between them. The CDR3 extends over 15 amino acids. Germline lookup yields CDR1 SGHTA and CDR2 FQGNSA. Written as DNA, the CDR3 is TGTGCCAGCAGTGGACAGATAACGAGTTCTCTTGGCTACACCTTC. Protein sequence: CASSGQITSSLGYTF.

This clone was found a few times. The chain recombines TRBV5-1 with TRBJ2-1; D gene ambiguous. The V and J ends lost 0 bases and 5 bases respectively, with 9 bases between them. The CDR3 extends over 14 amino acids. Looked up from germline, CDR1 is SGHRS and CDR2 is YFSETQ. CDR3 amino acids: CASSLVAGDNEQFF. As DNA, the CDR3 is TGCGCCAGCAGCTTGGTGGCTGGAGACAATGAGCAGTTCTTC.

CDR3 sequence: CASSVGQGAFEQYF. CDR3 nucleotide sequence: TGTGCCAGCAGTGTCGGACAGGGGGCCTTCGAGCAGTACTTC. This chain joins TRBV27 and TRBJ2-7; 11 positions agree with TRBD1. Germline V gives CDR1 MNHEY, CDR2 SMNVEV (reference sequence). The CDR3 length is 14 residues. V shed 5 bases and J 6 bases; nucleotides not matched to a gene: 6.

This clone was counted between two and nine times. CDR3 nucleotide sequence: TGTGCCAGCAGCATGAGACTCCTCAATGAGCAGTTCTTC. As protein: CASSMRLLNEQFF. This chain connects TRBV7-9 to TRBJ2-1; no definite D call. V lost 5 bases to trimming and J lost 6 bases, with 11 bases between them. Per the germline V gene, CDR1 is SEHNR and CDR2 is FQNEAQ (reference sequence). The CDR3 covers 13 residues.

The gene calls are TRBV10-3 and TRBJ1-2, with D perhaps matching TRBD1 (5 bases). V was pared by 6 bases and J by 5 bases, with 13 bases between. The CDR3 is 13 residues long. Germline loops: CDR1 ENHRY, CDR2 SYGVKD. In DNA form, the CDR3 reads TGTGCCATCAGGGAGACAGAGCAGTATGGCTACACCTTC. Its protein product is CAIRETEQYGYTF.

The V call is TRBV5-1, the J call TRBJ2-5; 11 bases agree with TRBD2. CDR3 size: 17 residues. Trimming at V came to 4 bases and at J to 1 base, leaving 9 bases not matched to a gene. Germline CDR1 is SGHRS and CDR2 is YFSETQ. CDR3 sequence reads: CASSRDTSGGFQETQYF. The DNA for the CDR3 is TGCGCCAGCAGCCGCGATACTAGCGGGGGCTTCCAAGAGACCCAGTACTTC. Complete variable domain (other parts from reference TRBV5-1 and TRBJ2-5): KAGVTQTPRYLIKTRGQQVTLSCSPISGHRSVSWYQQTPGQGLQFLFEYFSETQRNKGNFPGRFSGRQFSNSRSEMNVSTLELGDSALYLCASSRDTSGGFQETQYFGPGTRLLVL.

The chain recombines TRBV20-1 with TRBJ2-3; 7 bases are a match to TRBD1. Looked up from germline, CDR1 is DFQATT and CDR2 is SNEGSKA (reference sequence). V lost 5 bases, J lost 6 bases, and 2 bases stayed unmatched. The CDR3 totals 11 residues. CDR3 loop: CSAPRGDTQYF. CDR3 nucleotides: TGCAGTGCTCCCAGGGGGGATACGCAGTATTTT.

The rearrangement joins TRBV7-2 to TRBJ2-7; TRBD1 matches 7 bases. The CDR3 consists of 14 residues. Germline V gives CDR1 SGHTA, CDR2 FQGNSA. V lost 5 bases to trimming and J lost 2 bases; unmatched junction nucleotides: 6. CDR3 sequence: CASSRGGATYEQYF. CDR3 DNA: TGTGCCAGCAGCCGAGGGGGCGCAACCTACGAGCAGTACTTC.

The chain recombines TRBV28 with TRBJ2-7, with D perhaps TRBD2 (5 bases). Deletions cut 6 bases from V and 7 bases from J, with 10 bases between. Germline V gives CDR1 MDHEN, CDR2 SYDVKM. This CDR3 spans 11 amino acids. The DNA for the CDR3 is TGTGCCAGCAGCCCCTGGGAGGAGCAGTACTTC. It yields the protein CASSPWEEQYF.

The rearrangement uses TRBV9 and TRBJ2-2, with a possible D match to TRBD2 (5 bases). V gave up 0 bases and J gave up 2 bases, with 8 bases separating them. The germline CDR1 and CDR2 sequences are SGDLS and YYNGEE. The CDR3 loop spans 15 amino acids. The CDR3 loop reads CASSVASGNTGELFF. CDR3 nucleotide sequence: TGTGCCAGCAGCGTAGCCAGCGGCAACACCGGGGAGCTGTTTTTT.

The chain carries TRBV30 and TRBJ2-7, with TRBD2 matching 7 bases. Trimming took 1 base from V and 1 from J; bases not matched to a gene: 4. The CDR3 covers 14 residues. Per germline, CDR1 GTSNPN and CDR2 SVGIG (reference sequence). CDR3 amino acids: CAWSANGRSYEQYF. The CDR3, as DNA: TGTGCCTGGAGTGCCAACGGGAGGTCCTACGAGCAGTACTTC.

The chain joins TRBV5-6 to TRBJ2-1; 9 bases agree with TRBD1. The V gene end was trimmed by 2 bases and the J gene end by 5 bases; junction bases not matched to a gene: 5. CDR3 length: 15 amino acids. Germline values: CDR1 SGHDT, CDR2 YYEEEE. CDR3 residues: CASSFLQGANNEQFF. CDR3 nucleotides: TGTGCCAGCAGCTTCCTACAGGGGGCTAACAATGAGCAGTTCTTC.

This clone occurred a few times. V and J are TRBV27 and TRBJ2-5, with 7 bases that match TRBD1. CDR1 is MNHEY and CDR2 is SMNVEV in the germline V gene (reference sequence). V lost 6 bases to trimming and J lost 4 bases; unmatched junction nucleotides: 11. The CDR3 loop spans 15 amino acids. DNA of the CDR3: TGTGCCAGCAGACGGGACAGCTCCCTCCCAGAGACCCAGTACTTC. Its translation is CASRRDSSLPETQYF.

The CDR3 DNA sequence: TGTGCCAGCAGTGTAACAGGGGCAGGGGGCACCGGGGAGCTGTTTTTT. It encodes CASSVTGAGGTGELFF. The chain has TRBV25-1 and TRBJ2-2, with 7 positions matching TRBD1. Unmatched junction bases numbered 9, after V lost 4 bases and J lost 4 bases. The CDR3 totals 16 residues. Per the germline V gene, CDR1 is MGHDK and CDR2 is SYGVNS.

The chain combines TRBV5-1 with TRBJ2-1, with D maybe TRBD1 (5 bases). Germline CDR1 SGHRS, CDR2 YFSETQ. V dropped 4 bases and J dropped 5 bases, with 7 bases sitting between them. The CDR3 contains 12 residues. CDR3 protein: CASSPTDNEQFF. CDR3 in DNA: TGCGCCAGCAGCCCGACAGACAATGAGCAGTTCTTC. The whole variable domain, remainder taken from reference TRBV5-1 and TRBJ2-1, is KAGVTQTPRYLIKTRGQQVTLSCSPISGHRSVSWYQQTPGQGLQFLFEYFSETQRNKGNFPGRFSGRQFSNSRSEMNVSTLELGDSALYLCASSPTDNEQFFGPGTRLTVL.

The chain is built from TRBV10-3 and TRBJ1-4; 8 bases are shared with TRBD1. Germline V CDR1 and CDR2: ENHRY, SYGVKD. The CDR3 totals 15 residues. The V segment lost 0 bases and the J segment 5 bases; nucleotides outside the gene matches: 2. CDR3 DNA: TGTGCCATCAGTGAGTCGGGACAGGCAAATGAAAAACTGTTTTTT. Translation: CAISESGQANEKLFF.

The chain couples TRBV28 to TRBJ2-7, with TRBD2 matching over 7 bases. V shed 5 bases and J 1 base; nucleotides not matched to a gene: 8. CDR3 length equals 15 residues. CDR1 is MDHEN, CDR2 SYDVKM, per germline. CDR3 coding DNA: TGTGCCAGCAGTGCCCCCAGCGGGGTTTCCTACGAGCAGTACTTC. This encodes CASSAPSGVSYEQYF.

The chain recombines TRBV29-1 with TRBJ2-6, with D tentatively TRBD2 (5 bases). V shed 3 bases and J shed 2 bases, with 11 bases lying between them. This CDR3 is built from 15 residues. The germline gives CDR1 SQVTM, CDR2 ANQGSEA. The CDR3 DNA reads TGCAGCGTTGAGGCAACCGGGACTGGGGCCAACGTCCTGACTTTC. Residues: CSVEATGTGANVLTF.